What follows are 7 T cell receptor beta chains derived from one specimen sequenced in a study of blood T cell repertoires in COVID-19. Only in-frame clones appear in the TCRdb table, and some are missing; sequencing was by immunoSEQ multiplex PCR. The sample contains some 270,000 clones, around nine tenths of which appear only once. The sample consisted of peripheral blood. The receptor set was obtained from a woman aged 55-69 years who had recovered from COVID-19.

The chain couples TRBV28 to TRBJ2-7; 11 nucleotides match TRBD2. From germline, CDR1 is MDHEN and CDR2 SYDVKM. This CDR3 is 16 amino acids long. V gave up 4 bases and J gave up 2 bases; unmatched junction bases: 7. CDR3 region: CASSSSTSGGAYEQYF. CDR3 DNA sequence: TGTGCCAGCAGTTCATCTACTAGCGGGGGTGCCTACGAGCAGTACTTC.

The V call is TRBV28, the J call TRBJ2-7, with 12 positions matching TRBD1. Germline CDR1 MDHEN, CDR2 SYDVKM. The length of the CDR3 is 14 residues. J gave up 6 bases and V 2 bases, and 2 bases lay outside the gene matches. CDR3 DNA sequence: TGTGCCAGCAGTTTAGGGACAGGGGGCCGCGAGCAGTACTTC. Amino acid sequence: CASSLGTGGREQYF.

The chain carries TRBV7-8 and TRBJ2-2; the match to TRBD2 covers 8 bases. The CDR3 runs 18 residues. Germline V gene data show CDR1 as SGHVS and CDR2 as FQNEAQ. With 5 bases clipped from V and 4 bases from J, the junction kept 15 bases outside the gene matches. The DNA of the CDR3 is TGTGCCAGCAGCCTCCTGTTTACGGCGGGGGGTTCCACCGGGGAGCTGTTTTTT. This encodes CASSLLFTAGGSTGELFF.

The V call is TRBV19, the J call TRBJ2-6; D ambiguous. The CDR3 has 15 amino acids. Trimming stripped 6 bases from V and 0 bases from J, with 9 bases between. Per the germline V gene, CDR1 is LNHDA and CDR2 is SQIVND (reference sequence). The DNA of the CDR3 is TGTGCCAGTAGGAAACAAAGCTCTGGGGCCAACGTCCTGACTTTC. It is translated as CASRKQSSGANVLTF.

V gene TRBV3-1 (or the pseudogene TRBV3-2) combines with J gene TRBJ2-2; 11 bases line up with TRBD2. CDR3 length: 18 residues. Germline V gene data show CDR1 as LGHDT and CDR2 as YNNKEL (reference sequence). After removal of 3 bases from V and 5 bases from J, the junction contained 11 bases not matched to a gene. The CDR3, as DNA: TGTGCCAGCAGCCACCCTCCTTCTAGCGGGGGGTGGACCGGGGAGCTGTTTTTT. As protein: CASSHPPSSGGWTGELFF.

This sequence joins TRBV6-1 and TRBJ1-2; D unresolved. The CDR3 is 17 residues long. CDR1 and CDR2 from the germline V gene are MNHNS and SASEGT. V gave up 2 bases and J gave up 4 bases, with 20 bases separating them. The CDR3 region has the DNA TGTGCCAGCAGTGAAAAGCGGCGGGGAGTGCAACCCTATGGCTACACCTTC. It yields the protein CASSEKRRGVQPYGYTF.

CDR3 protein: CASSFGGGHYGYTF. The CDR3 nucleotides read TGTGCCAGCAGTTTCGGAGGGGGCCACTATGGCTACACCTTC. This chain joins TRBV25-1 and TRBJ1-2; 7 bases line up with TRBD1. Germline trimming cut 5 bases from V and 3 bases from J; bases unmatched to any gene: 6. The germline V gene encodes CDR1 MGHDK and CDR2 SYGVNS. There are 14 residues in the CDR3.